These 9 T cell receptor beta chains were sequenced from one sample in a study of PD-1 blockade in classical Hodgkin lymphoma. Time point of the sample: cycle 4 day 1 (C4D1), after less than 7 weeks of nivolumab. Relapse after autologous stem cell transplantation occurred in every patient, and brentuximab vedotin exposure varied. Here immunoSEQ multiplex PCR was the method, and the copy in TCRdb shows in-frame clones only, minus some. The sample has 50,000 to 65,000 clones; around 94% are singletons. The material sequenced was peripheral blood mononuclear cells (PBMCs), taken before the fourth cycle of nivolumab. These receptors were taken from a human donor with classical Hodgkin lymphoma.

The chain recombines TRBV7-3 with TRBJ1-3; D is undetermined. The ends were cut back, 8 bases at V and 2 bases at J, with 19 bases in the middle. Per the germline V gene, CDR1 is SGHTA and CDR2 is FQGTGA. The CDR3 contains 16 residues. The CDR3 DNA is TGTGCCAGCCCCTGTGGGGATCTTATGGCTGGAAACACCATATATTTT. Translating gives CASPCGDLMAGNTIYF.

The gene calls are TRBV7-2 and TRBJ2-3; D is possibly TRBD2 (6 bases). The V and J ends lost 5 bases and 7 bases respectively, with 25 bases between them. This CDR3 has 17 residues. The germline V gene encodes CDR1 SGHTA and CDR2 FQGNSA. DNA of the CDR3: TGTGCCAGCAGCCAATCGGGCGGCGGGGTGTACGCGCATACGCAGTATTTT. Translation gives CASSQSGGGVYAHTQYF.

The chain carries TRBV5-4 and TRBJ2-1; tentatively, D is TRBD2 (6 bases). Trimming cost V 0 bases and J 5 bases, with 12 bases left between them. CDR3 length equals 15 residues. Germline CDR1 reads SGHNT; CDR2 reads YYREEE (reference sequence). Here the CDR3 DNA reads TGTGCCAGCAGCTTGGTCCTAGCGAGGGACAATGAGCAGTTCTTC. Its translation is CASSLVLARDNEQFF.

This chain connects TRBV4-1 to TRBJ2-5; either TRBD1 or TRBD2 may fit D (6 bases each). Germline lookup yields CDR1 MGHRA and CDR2 YSYEKL. The CDR3 is 15 residues long. The V gene lost 1 base and the J gene lost 5 bases, with 14 bases spanning the gap. CDR3 region: CASSQGGARRETQYF. CDR3 DNA: TGCGCCAGCAGCCAAGGGGGGGCGAGGAGGGAGACCCAGTACTTC.

This chain uses TRBV9 with TRBJ2-3, with no clear D. The CDR3 has 14 residues. Trimming cost V 0 bases and J 11 bases, with 16 bases left between them. Germline loops: CDR1 SGDLS, CDR2 YYNGEE. CDR3 coding DNA: TGTGCCAGCAGCGTAGAGCTAACGGGTATGATGCAGTATTTT. It specifies CASSVELTGMMQYF.

The rearrangement links TRBV4-1 to TRBJ1-2; D might be TRBD1 (5 bases). V lost 0 bases to trimming and J lost 4 bases, with 18 bases between them. The CDR3 runs to 17 residues. Germline V lookup: CDR1 MGHRA, CDR2 YSYEKL. This chain's CDR3 is CASSQDSAPDTIYGYTF. The CDR3 nucleotides are TGCGCCAGCAGCCAAGACTCCGCCCCGGACACTATCTATGGCTACACCTTC.

The chain uses TRBV29-1 and TRBJ1-1; D not resolved. The CDR3 has 10 residues. Trimming left V 5 bases short and J 4 bases short, with 5 bases between. Germline CDR1 and CDR2: SQVTM and ANQGSEA. CDR3 protein: CSVFSTEAFF. As DNA, the CDR3 is TGCAGCGTTTTCTCCACTGAAGCTTTCTTT.

The V gene is TRBV7-7, the J gene TRBJ1-5; the D is unclear. This CDR3 is built from 10 residues. Germline V gene lookup returns CDR1 SSHAT and CDR2 FNYEAQ (reference sequence). The V gene lost 11 bases and the J gene lost 8 bases, with 10 bases spanning the gap. The CDR3 DNA is TGTGCCGGCACAATCAAGCCCCAGCATTTT. This encodes CAGTIKPQHF.

CDR3 sequence reads: CASRPGTGGNEQFF. In DNA form, the CDR3 reads TGTGCCAGCAGACCCGGGACAGGGGGGAATGAGCAGTTCTTC. The chain recombines TRBV6-5 with TRBJ2-1; 11 bases fit TRBD1. This CDR3 has 14 residues. From germline, CDR1 is MNHEY and CDR2 SVGAGI. V lost 6 bases and J lost 7; bases outside the gene matches: 5.